Listed below are T cell receptor beta chains from one sample, sequenced in a study of OX40 agonist ivuxolimab in advanced cancers. Data came from immunoSEQ multiplex PCR; TCRdb stores just in-frame clones and leaves some out. Of about 68,000 clones in the sample, approximately 86% were seen once. Sequenced here: CD4+ or CD8+ T cells sorted from blood, sampled in a trial of the OX40 agonist ivuxolimab. All receptors come from an adult with an advanced solid tumor such as melanoma, head and neck, liver or kidney cancer. Each CDR3 is given with its conserved first and last residue. The D gene is left open where the match is weak. Expanded clones get a size class; other rows say once, few or many, or leave the size out.

CATGERISSYEQYF,TGTGCCACCGGCGAGCGGATATCCTCCTACGAGCAGTACTTC,TRBV19,TRBJ2-7,.,once
CAISAPIGMGYGYTF,TGTGCCATCAGTGCACCGATAGGGATGGGCTATGGCTACACCTTC,TRBV10-3,TRBJ1-2,.,.
CASSSRDISNTIYF,TGTGCCAGCAGCTCCCGGGACATTTCAAACACCATATATTTT,TRBV11-2,TRBJ1-3,.,.
CASSQGTGTTISGANVLTF,TGCGCCAGCAGCCAGGGGACAGGGACTACTATCTCTGGGGCCAACGTCCTGACTTTC,TRBV4-3,TRBJ2-6,TRBD1,.
CASSLRMANYGYTF,TGTGCCAGCAGCTTACGGATGGCTAACTATGGCTACACCTTC,TRBV11-2,TRBJ1-2,.,.
CASSLELAAFTDTQYF,TGCGCCAGCAGCTTGGAACTAGCGGCCTTCACAGATACGCAGTATTTT,TRBV5-1,TRBJ2-3,TRBD2,.
CASSLASGFNNEQFF,TGTGCCAGCAGCTTAGCTAGCGGGTTTAACAACGAGCAGTTCTTC,TRBV11-2,TRBJ2-1,TRBD2,.
CASSRAGAADTQYF,TGTGCCAGCAGTAGAGCGGGAGCTGCAGATACGCAGTATTTT,TRBV7-9,TRBJ2-3,TRBD2,once
CASSTQPGLAADTQYF,TGTGCCAGCAGCACACAACCGGGACTAGCGGCAGATACGCAGTATTTT,TRBV11-2,TRBJ2-3,TRBD2,.
CASSQVGDNEKLFF,TGCGCCAGCAGCCAAGTAGGAGATAATGAAAAACTGTTTTTT,TRBV4-3,TRBJ1-4,.,.
CASSRHTDTQYF,TGCGCCAGCAGCCGGCACACAGATACGCAGTATTTT,TRBV4-1,TRBJ2-3,.,.
CASSQRTGIYSPLHF,TGTGCCAGCAGTCAGAGGACAGGGATTTATTCACCCCTCCACTTT,TRBV6-5,TRBJ1-6,TRBD1,.
CASSFLPGTSGRNEQYF,TGTGCCAGCAGCTTCCTTCCCGGGACTAGCGGGAGGAACGAGCAGTACTTC,TRBV7-2,TRBJ2-7,TRBD2,.
CASSRAGTTGTDTQYF,TGTGCCAGCAGCCGAGCCGGGACTACAGGCACAGATACGCAGTATTTT,TRBV5-4,TRBJ2-3,TRBD2,.
CASSIGQVQGYTF,TGTGCCAGTAGTATCGGGCAGGTCCAGGGCTACACCTTC,TRBV19,TRBJ1-2,.,.
CASSYQSSYNEQFF,TGTGCCAGTTCTTACCAGAGCTCCTACAATGAGCAGTTCTTC,TRBV19,TRBJ2-1,.,.
CASSPRQVRPTDTQYF,TGTGCCAGCAGTCCCCGGCAGGTGCGGCCCACAGATACGCAGTATTTT,TRBV9,TRBJ2-3,.,once
CASTPSGAVGNEQFF,TGCGCCAGCACCCCTAGCGGGGCCGTAGGGAATGAGCAGTTCTTC,TRBV5-1,TRBJ2-1,TRBD2,.
CASTLGQPNQPQHF,TGTGCCAGCACCTTGGGACAGCCCAATCAGCCCCAGCATTTT,TRBV28,TRBJ1-5,TRBD1,.
CASSSFSGRFSTDTQYF,TGCGCCAGCAGTTCTTTTAGCGGGAGGTTTAGCACAGATACGCAGTATTTT,TRBV10-2,TRBJ2-3,TRBD2,.
CARGGGVNTGELFF,TGTGCCAGGGGTGGAGGGGTGAACACCGGGGAGCTGTTTTTT,TRBV2,TRBJ2-2,.,.
CSVGMGTTDTQYF,TGCAGCGTAGGAATGGGGACCACAGATACGCAGTATTTT,TRBV29-1,TRBJ2-3,.,.
CASSLGDGGSYEQYF,TGTGCCAGCAGCTTGGGCGACGGGGGCTCCTACGAGCAGTACTTC,TRBV5-4,TRBJ2-7,.,.
CASTFDSRGTQYF,TGTGCCAGCACCTTTGATAGTAGGGGGACCCAGTACTTC,TRBV2,TRBJ2-5,.,.
CASSYFPLQGNYGYTF,TGTGCCAGCAGTTATTTTCCCTTACAGGGGAACTATGGCTACACCTTC,TRBV11-2,TRBJ1-2,TRBD1,.
CASSKASGTYEQYF,TGTGCCAGTAGTAAGGCTAGCGGGACCTACGAGCAGTACTTC,TRBV19,TRBJ2-7,TRBD2,.
CASSLGEQFF,TGTGCCAGCAGCTTAGGCGAGCAGTTCTTC,TRBV7-2,TRBJ2-1,.,.
CASSLGTGANVLTF,TGCGCCAGCAGCTTGGGAACTGGGGCCAACGTCCTGACTTTC,TRBV5-1,TRBJ2-6,.,.
CASSPWTSNEQFF,TGTGCCAGCAGCCCCTGGACTAGCAATGAGCAGTTCTTC,TRBV5-5,TRBJ2-1,TRBD2,.
CASGGSKDEQFF,TGTGCCAGCGGCGGGAGCAAGGATGAGCAGTTCTTC,TRBV28,TRBJ2-1,TRBD2,.
CASSLDFRQGASPLHF,TGTGCCAGCAGCTTAGATTTTAGACAGGGTGCCTCACCCCTCCACTTT,TRBV11-2,TRBJ1-6,TRBD1,.
CASSPDRGSGANVLTF,TGTGCCAGCAGCCCCGACCGGGGGTCTGGGGCCAACGTCCTGACTTTC,TRBV4-2,TRBJ2-6,.,.
CVSSLLGYGNQPQHF,TGTGTCAGCAGTCTCCTGGGGTACGGCAATCAGCCCCAGCATTTT,TRBV28,TRBJ1-5,.,.
CAWSPPGPRGYEQFF,TGTGCCTGGAGTCCCCCGGGACCCAGGGGATATGAGCAGTTCTTC,TRBV30,TRBJ2-1,.,.
CASSLRHNEQFF,TGTGCCAGCAGCCTAAGGCACAATGAGCAGTTCTTC,TRBV5-4,TRBJ2-1,.,.
CASSQERGTEAFF,TGTGCCAGCAGCCAAGAAAGGGGCACTGAAGCTTTCTTT,TRBV14,TRBJ1-1,.,few
CASSLKGLGGRTDTQYF,TGTGCCAGCAGTTTAAAGGGTCTGGGGGGTCGCACAGATACGCAGTATTTT,TRBV27,TRBJ2-3,.,.
CASSHAMDRKYNEQFF,TGCGCCAGCAGCCATGCCATGGACAGGAAATACAATGAGCAGTTCTTC,TRBV4-3,TRBJ2-1,TRBD1,.
CASSQTYRGAFF,TGTGCCAGCAGTCAAACATACAGGGGTGCTTTCTTT,TRBV28,TRBJ1-1,TRBD1,.
CASSPRAGHRSTDTQYF,TGTGCCAGTAGTCCCAGGGCAGGACACCGTAGCACAGATACGCAGTATTTT,TRBV19,TRBJ2-3,.,once
CASSLTGTQPQHF,TGTGCCAGCAGCCTGACAGGGACTCAGCCCCAGCATTTT,TRBV7-9,TRBJ1-5,TRBD1,.
CASSQTSGKPYF,TGTGCCAGCAGCCAGACTAGCGGGAAGCCGTACTTC,TRBV11-2,TRBJ2-7,TRBD2,.
CASLRTGGNQPQHF,TGTGCCAGCTTACGGACAGGGGGTAATCAGCCCCAGCATTTT,TRBV6-1,TRBJ1-5,TRBD1,.
CASSLEGGLNQPQHF,TGCGCCAGCAGCTTGGAAGGGGGCTTGAATCAGCCCCAGCATTTT,TRBV5-1,TRBJ1-5,TRBD1,.
CASRRPGGDGRAFF,TGTGCCAGCAGACGCCCGGGGGGGGACGGTCGGGCTTTCTTT,TRBV27,TRBJ1-1,.,.
CASSEALNTEAFF,TGTGCCAGCAGTGAAGCTTTGAACACTGAAGCTTTCTTT,TRBV6-1,TRBJ1-1,.,.
CSVGVAGGTDTQYF,TGCAGCGTGGGGGTGGCGGGAGGGACAGATACGCAGTATTTT,TRBV29-1,TRBJ2-3,TRBD2,once
CASSLPENYGYTF,TGTGCCAGCAGCTTGCCGGAGAACTATGGCTACACCTTC,TRBV5-4,TRBJ1-2,.,once
CASSLKAGNVPNTEAFF,TGTGCCAGCAGCCTCAAGGCCGGTAACGTGCCCAACACTGAAGCTTTCTTT,TRBV9,TRBJ1-1,.,.
CASRLAGATDTQYF,TGTGCCAGCAGACTAGCGGGAGCTACAGATACGCAGTATTTT,TRBV6-1,TRBJ2-3,TRBD2,.
CASSAGPGQGNTGELFF,TGTGCCAGCAGTGCCGGTCCGGGACAGGGTAACACCGGGGAGCTGTTTTTT,TRBV6-1,TRBJ2-2,TRBD1,.
CASSPGQAGGEQYF,TGTGCCAGCAGTCCGGGACAGGCAGGAGGCGAGCAGTACTTC,TRBV6-1,TRBJ2-7,TRBD1,.
CASSTGTSWGQETQYF,TGCGCCAGCAGCACCGGGACTAGCTGGGGCCAAGAGACCCAGTACTTC,TRBV5-1,TRBJ2-5,TRBD2,.
CASSLGGLDRGYTF,TGTGCCAGCAGCTTAGGAGGCCTGGACCGCGGCTACACCTTC,TRBV7-2,TRBJ1-2,.,.